This TCR beta chain originates from a study of blood T cells in healthy people across ages. On the study more broadly: Per two T cells, about one barcoded beta molecule was captured through template switching. Notes on the study in general: Naive T cell percentage by flow cytometry tracked strongly with beta diversity. There were more naive CD4+ cells and higher diversity in long-lived donors than in aged donors. A roughly linear age-dependent decrease characterized TCR beta diversity per million T cells.

As regards this clonotype: Its antigen is currently unknown.

Together with a sample-barcoded 5' primer, a J-beta primer mix was included in a second PCR lasting about 7 to 11 cycles. TCRdb recomputed calls from the 5' RACE reads with MiXCR, one row per CDR3 protein. The sample lists 600,000 to 650,000 distinct CDR3 sequences; roughly 50% were seen once. The V gene lost 1 base and the J gene lost 4 bases, with 13 bases spanning the gap. The CDR3 has 15 residues. CDR1 is MGHRA and CDR2 is YSYEKL in the germline V gene. The sequencing input was blood. The chain combines TRBV4-1 with TRBJ2-5; D might be TRBD1 or TRBD2, each matching 6 bases. The TCR comes from a man aged 55 to 70 in good health. CDR3 residues: CASSQGTPGAETQYF. In nucleotides, the CDR3 is TGCGCCAGCAGCCAAGGTACTCCGGGGGCAGAGACCCAGTACTTC.